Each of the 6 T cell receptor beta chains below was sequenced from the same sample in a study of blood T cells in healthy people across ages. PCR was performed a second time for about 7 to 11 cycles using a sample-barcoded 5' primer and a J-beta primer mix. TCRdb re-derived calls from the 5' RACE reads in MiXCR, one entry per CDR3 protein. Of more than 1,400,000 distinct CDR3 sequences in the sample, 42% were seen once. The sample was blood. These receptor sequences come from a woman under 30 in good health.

CDR3 bases: TGTGCCAGCAGGAGGGACAGGGGCTCCTACGAGCAGTACTTC. Its translation is CASRRDRGSYEQYF. The J gene is TRBJ2-7, the V gene TRBV6-5, with 10 positions matching TRBD1. V shed 6 bases and J 0 bases; nucleotides not matched to a gene: 2. This CDR3 is 14 amino acids long. Germline V lookup: CDR1 MNHEY, CDR2 SVGAGI.

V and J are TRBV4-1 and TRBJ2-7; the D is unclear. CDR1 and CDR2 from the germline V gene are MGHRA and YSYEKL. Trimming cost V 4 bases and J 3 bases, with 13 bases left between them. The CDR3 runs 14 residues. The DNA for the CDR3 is TGCGCCAGCAGCCGCCCGACACCAATCTACGAGCAGTACTTC. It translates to CASSRPTPIYEQYF.

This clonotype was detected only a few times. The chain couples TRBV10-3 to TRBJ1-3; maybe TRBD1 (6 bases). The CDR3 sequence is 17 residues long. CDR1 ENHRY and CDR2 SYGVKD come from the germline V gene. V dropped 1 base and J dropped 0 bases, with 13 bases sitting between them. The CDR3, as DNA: TGTGCCATCAGTGAGTTCTTCAGGACAGACTCTGGAAACACCATATATTTT. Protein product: CAISEFFRTDSGNTIYF.

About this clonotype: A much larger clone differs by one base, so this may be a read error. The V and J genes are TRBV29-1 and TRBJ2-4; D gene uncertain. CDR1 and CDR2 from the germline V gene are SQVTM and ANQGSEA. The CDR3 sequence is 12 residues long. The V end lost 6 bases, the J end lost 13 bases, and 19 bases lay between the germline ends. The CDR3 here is CSVAPNSYGQYF. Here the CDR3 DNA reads TGCAGCGTGGCACCCAACTCCTACGGGCAGTACTTC.

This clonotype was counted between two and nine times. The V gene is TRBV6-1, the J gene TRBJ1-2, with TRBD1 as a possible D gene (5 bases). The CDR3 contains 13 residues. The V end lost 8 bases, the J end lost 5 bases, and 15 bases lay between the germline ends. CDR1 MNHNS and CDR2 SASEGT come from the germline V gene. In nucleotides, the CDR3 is TGTGCCAGCCAACTGCCGGGGCTATATGGCTACACCTTC. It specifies CASQLPGLYGYTF.

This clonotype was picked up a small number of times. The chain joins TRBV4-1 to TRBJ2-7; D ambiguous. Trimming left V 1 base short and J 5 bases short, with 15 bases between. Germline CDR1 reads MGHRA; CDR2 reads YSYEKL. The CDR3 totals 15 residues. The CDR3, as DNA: TGCGCCAGCAGCCAAGGGATACTCCCAGCCCACGAGCAGTACTTC. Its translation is CASSQGILPAHEQYF.